Below are 10 T cell receptor beta chains sequenced from a single sample in a study of T-cell memory formation after mild COVID-19. TCRdb passed the 5' RACE reads through MiXCR, listing each CDR3 protein once. The sample carries approximately 250,000 distinct CDR3 sequences, 15% to 20% recorded once. The sequenced sample was PBMCs or a T cell subset sorted from them (not recorded which). These receptors were obtained from a young man who had mild COVID-19 (a few samples of this study predate the infection). Cell type and time point are not known.

This clonotype has a handful of counts. This sequence joins TRBV18 and TRBJ2-1; D gene ambiguous. This CDR3 region has 13 residues. From germline, CDR1 is KGHSH and CDR2 LQKENI. The V gene lost 2 bases and the J gene lost 8 bases, with 10 bases spanning the gap. CDR3 sequence reads: CASSPYTTDEQFF. CDR3 nucleotides: TGTGCCAGCTCACCATATACTACCGATGAGCAGTTCTTC.

Ten or more counts support this clonotype. The chain employs TRBV7-2 and TRBJ2-7, with TRBD2 identical over 13 bases. V was clipped by 5 bases and J by 2 bases; unmatched bases: 3. CDR3 length: 15 amino acids. Looked up from germline, CDR1 is SGHTA and CDR2 is FQGNSA. This chain's CDR3 is CASSLLAGGTYEQYV. CDR3 coding DNA: TGTGCCAGCAGCCTACTAGCGGGGGGGACCTACGAGCAGTACGTC.

V usage is TRBV6-6 and J usage is TRBJ2-4; 8 bases fit TRBD1. CDR1 and CDR2 (germline): MNHNY, SVGAGI (reference sequence). This CDR3 comprises 17 residues. Trimming removed 8 bases from V and 6 bases from J; junction bases left unmatched: 18. The CDR3 coding sequence is TGTGCCAGCCAGAGGTCCTGGACAGGGAAAGAGGGAAACATTCAGTACTTC. Translated, it gives CASQRSWTGKEGNIQYF.

This clonotype was seen a handful of times. The rearrangement joins TRBV5-1 to TRBJ1-2, with 7 bases aligning to TRBD1. CDR3 length: 16 amino acids. Trimming at V came to 7 bases and at J to 2 bases, leaving 14 bases not matched to a gene. Germline CDR1 reads SGHRS; CDR2 reads YFSETQ. The CDR3 nucleotides are TGCGCCAGCGGACGTGGAGGGACAGCGTCGAACTATGGCTACACCTTC. It codes for CASGRGGTASNYGYTF.

The chain joins TRBV28 to TRBJ1-4; no firm D call. With 4 bases removed from V and 5 bases from J, the gap between germline ends came to 11 bases. CDR3 length equals 14 residues. From germline, CDR1 is MDHEN and CDR2 SYDVKM. The CDR3 loop is CASSSSPQNEKLFF. The CDR3, as DNA: TGTGCCAGCAGTTCTAGTCCCCAAAATGAAAAACTGTTTTTT.

This clonotype was observed many times. V and J are TRBV5-1 and TRBJ2-1; 12 positions agree with TRBD2. The germline gives CDR1 SGHRS, CDR2 YFSETQ. V lost 7 bases to trimming and J lost 8 bases; unmatched junction nucleotides: 22. The CDR3 consists of 19 residues. CDR3 DNA: TGCGCCAGCCGCACCGGGACTAGCGGGTCCTTGGGGTTACTGGATGAGCAGTTCTTC. Protein sequence: CASRTGTSGSLGLLDEQFF.

There are a few counts of this clonotype. The V gene is TRBV4-2, the J gene TRBJ2-5, with TRBD2 matching 13 bases. This CDR3 is built from 17 residues. Trimming cost V 4 bases and J 3 bases; bases outside gene matches: 8. Germline CDR1 reads LGHNA; CDR2 reads YNFKEQ. Written as DNA, the CDR3 is TGTGCCAGCAGCCCCTCCACTAGCGGGGGGGCCGAAGAGACCCAGTACTTC. This gives the protein CASSPSTSGGAEETQYF.

This clonotype was seen repeatedly, ten times or more. The V gene is TRBV7-2, the J gene TRBJ2-1, with D possibly being TRBD2 (7 bases). V shed 5 bases and J shed 6 bases, with 17 bases lying between them. This CDR3 comprises 15 residues. The germline V gene has CDR1 SGHTA and CDR2 FQGNSA. Here the CDR3 DNA reads TGTGCCAGCAGCATGTGGGGGGGGGCCGTCAATGAGCAGTTCTTC. Encoded protein: CASSMWGGAVNEQFF.

The J gene is TRBJ1-4, the V gene TRBV12-3 or TRBV12-4; D perhaps matches TRBD1 (6 bases). This CDR3 contains 14 residues. The germline V and J ends were trimmed by 4 bases and 8 bases, with 14 bases remaining between them. CDR3 bases: TGTGCCAGCAGTTCCTACAAGGGGGGCGAAAAACTGTTTTTT. Translating it yields CASSSYKGGEKLFF.

A few counts support this clonotype. The CDR3 nucleotides are TGTGCCAGCAGCTTAGTTCCGGGGCTTGTTAATGAAAAACTGTTTTTT. Protein: CASSLVPGLVNEKLFF. V gene TRBV7-8 combines with J gene TRBJ1-4; D is perhaps TRBD1 (5 bases). The CDR3 runs 16 residues. CDR1 and CDR2 from the germline V gene are SGHVS and FQNEAQ. V lost 1 base and J lost 4, with 13 bases in between.